A single sample is the source of the 18 T cell receptor beta chains below, sequenced in a study of blood T cell repertoires in COVID-19. The data were produced by immunoSEQ multiplex PCR, yet TCRdb's version contains in-frame clones alone and is incomplete. The repertoire holds 100,000 to 150,000 clones, approximately 84% seen once, with less than 2% in the top ten. The sample comprised peripheral blood. The receptors originated from a man aged 70 or older with acute or convalescent COVID-19.

This clone was seen only once. This sequence joins TRBV6-4 and TRBJ1-2; possibly TRBD1 for D (6 bases). The germline V gene encodes CDR1 MRHNA and CDR2 SNTAGT. This CDR3 contains 14 residues. Deletions cut 7 bases from V and 7 bases from J, with 19 bases between. The CDR3 DNA follows: TGTGCCAGCACTAGGACAGCCGGGGCTGGTGGCTACACCTTC. Translating it yields CASTRTAGAGGYTF.

This clone was recorded a few times. The chain carries TRBV20-1 and TRBJ1-1; a weak D match, TRBD1 (6 bases). Germline values: CDR1 DFQATT, CDR2 SNEGSKA (reference sequence). The CDR3 extends over 14 amino acids. V gave up 3 bases and J gave up 2 bases, with 13 bases separating them. CDR3 protein: CSASLGGANTEAFF. CDR3 sequence (DNA): TGCAGTGCTAGTCTGGGGGGGGCAAACACTGAAGCTTTCTTT.

V usage is TRBV19 and J usage is TRBJ1-5, with D unresolved. Trimming removed 7 bases at V and 6 bases at J, with 25 bases between. This CDR3 spans 17 amino acids. Germline loops: CDR1 LNHDA, CDR2 SQIVND (reference sequence). The CDR3 DNA is TGTGCCAGTACTCAAACCTCGGGGTTGACGGTGAGTCAGCCCCAGCATTTT. Protein product: CASTQTSGLTVSQPQHF.

The J gene is TRBJ1-2, the V gene TRBV11-2; D is perhaps TRBD1 (5 bases). The CDR3 length is 15 residues. The germline V gene has CDR1 SGHAT and CDR2 FQNNGV. The germline V and J ends were trimmed by 1 base and 3 bases, with 12 bases remaining between them. The CDR3 loop is CASSLVDEGDYGYTF. Here the CDR3 DNA reads TGTGCCAGCAGCTTAGTGGATGAAGGGGACTATGGCTACACCTTC.

This chain connects TRBV5-1 to TRBJ2-2; D may be TRBD1 (6 bases). Per the germline V gene, CDR1 is SGHRS and CDR2 is YFSETQ. Trimming left V 7 bases short and J 2 bases short, with 9 bases between. CDR3 length: 13 amino acids. CDR3 nucleotides: TGCGCCAGCCTACAGGGAAACACCGGGGAGCTGTTTTTT. Translating it yields CASLQGNTGELFF.

V is TRBV9 and J is TRBJ2-2, with D possibly TRBD2 on 5 matching bases. CDR3 length: 15 residues. CDR1 SGDLS and CDR2 YYNGEE come from the germline V gene. V shed 0 bases and J shed 1 base, with 7 bases lying between them. Here the CDR3 DNA reads TGTGCCAGCAGCGTAGGCGGGCGGAACACCGGGGAGCTGTTTTTT. Its translation: CASSVGGRNTGELFF.

The chain employs TRBV10-1 and TRBJ1-5, with a possible D match to TRBD1 (5 bases). Germline CDR1 is WNHNN and CDR2 is SYGVQD (reference sequence). The V end lost 3 bases, the J end lost 0 bases, and 12 bases lay between the germline ends. The CDR3 loop spans 16 amino acids. The CDR3 protein is CASSEKGQVSNQPQHF. DNA of the CDR3: TGCGCCAGCAGTGAAAAGGGGCAGGTTAGCAATCAGCCCCAGCATTTT.

In this sample, this clone turned up once. The chain couples TRBV25-1 to TRBJ2-2, with TRBD1 matching over 9 bases. Germline V gives CDR1 MGHDK, CDR2 SYGVNS. The CDR3 totals 16 residues. The J segment lost 5 bases and the V segment lost 3 bases, leaving 7 bases of the junction unmatched. CDR3 protein: CASSEYTGGWTGELFF. The CDR3 DNA is TGTGCCAGCAGTGAGTACACAGGGGGCTGGACCGGGGAGCTGTTTTTT. Complete variable domain (other parts from reference TRBV25-1 and TRBJ2-2): EADIYQTPRYLVIGTGKKITLECSQTMGHDKMYWYQQDPGMELHLIHYSYGVNSTEKGDLSSESTVSRIRTEHFPLTLESARPSHTSQYLCASSEYTGGWTGELFFGEGSRLTVL.

The V call is TRBV9, the J call TRBJ2-5; 9 bases are a match to TRBD1. V gave up 3 bases and J gave up 6 bases; unmatched junction bases: 6. The CDR3 totals 14 residues. Germline-derived CDR1 and CDR2 are SGDLS and YYNGEE. The CDR3 DNA follows: TGTGCCAGCAGCGACCGGGACAGGGCGCAGACCCAGTACTTC. It specifies CASSDRDRAQTQYF.

This chain links TRBV30 with TRBJ2-7; 11 nucleotides agree with TRBD1. Germline CDR1 reads GTSNPN; CDR2 reads SVGIG (reference sequence). Trimming at V came to 2 bases and at J to 5 bases, leaving 5 bases not matched to a gene. The CDR3 runs 14 residues. This CDR3 is CAWSTLGQGDEQYF. The CDR3 coding sequence is TGTGCCTGGAGTACCCTGGGACAGGGGGACGAGCAGTACTTC.

The J gene is TRBJ1-1, the V gene TRBV7-8; D is undetermined. CDR1 and CDR2 from the germline V gene are SGHVS and FQNEAQ. The CDR3 runs to 15 residues. Trimming took off 6 bases at V and 0 bases at J, with 14 bases between the two ends. The CDR3 region is CASSDLRNMNTEAFF. DNA for the CDR3: TGTGCCAGCAGTGATCTCAGGAACATGAACACTGAAGCTTTCTTT.

The chain has TRBV2 and TRBJ1-2; no reliable D call. The germline gives CDR1 SNHLY, CDR2 FYNNEI. The V end lost 6 bases, the J end lost 3 bases, and 11 bases lay between the germline ends. This CDR3 has 13 amino acids. The CDR3 reads CASRAVADYGYTF. CDR3 DNA sequence: TGTGCCAGCAGGGCGGTCGCGGACTATGGCTACACCTTC.

The rearrangement joins TRBV28 to TRBJ1-5; maybe TRBD1 (6 bases). CDR1 is MDHEN, CDR2 SYDVKM, per germline. CDR3 length equals 13 residues. V was trimmed by 8 bases and J by 6 bases, leaving 14 bases between them. The chain's CDR3 is CASRGGGVQPQHF. In DNA form, the CDR3 reads TGTGCCAGCCGAGGGGGGGGCGTTCAGCCCCAGCATTTT.

The V call is TRBV6-5, the J call TRBJ1-2; TRBD1 matches at 12 bases. Germline CDR1 MNHEY, CDR2 SVGAGI. The CDR3 is 14 residues long. J gave up 6 bases and V 2 bases, and 1 base lay outside the gene matches. CDR3: CASSYRDRGHGYTF. In DNA, the CDR3 is TGTGCCAGCAGTTACCGGGACAGGGGGCATGGCTACACCTTC.

The count of this clone is one. The rearrangement uses TRBV4-1 and TRBJ2-1, with 10 bases fitting TRBD2. Germline CDR1 reads MGHRA; CDR2 reads YSYEKL. V lost 4 bases to trimming and J lost 0 bases; unmatched junction nucleotides: 12. The length of the CDR3 is 19 residues. In DNA, the CDR3 is TGCGCCAGCAGCCCCGTTGGAGCGGGGGGGCGGAGCTCCTACAATGAGCAGTTCTTC. As protein: CASSPVGAGGRSSYNEQFF.

The chain links TRBV27 to TRBJ2-1, with TRBD2 matching over 12 bases. CDR1 is MNHEY, CDR2 SMNVEV, per germline (reference sequence). The trim removed 6 bases at V and 4 bases at J, leaving 7 bases unmatched. The CDR3 spans 16 residues. CDR3 DNA sequence: TGTGCCAGCAGCCGCGATCTAGCGGGGGGGTACAATGAGCAGTTCTTC. Translating it yields CASSRDLAGGYNEQFF.

The chain uses TRBV9 and TRBJ2-1; 13 bases align to TRBD2. Germline assignment: CDR1 SGDLS and CDR2 YYNGEE. The ends lost 0 bases at V and 6 bases at J; junction bases unmatched: 6. The CDR3 consists of 17 residues. CDR3 in amino acids: CASSVGTSGGLANEQFF. The CDR3 bases are TGTGCCAGCAGCGTAGGGACTAGCGGGGGTTTGGCCAATGAGCAGTTCTTC. The full variable domain, in which reference TRBV9 and TRBJ2-1 provide the parts outside the CDR3, is DSGVTQTPKHLITATGQRVTLRCSPRSGDLSVYWYQQSLDQGLQFLIQYYNGEERAKGNILERFSAQQFPDLHSELNLSSLELGDSALYFCASSVGTSGGLANEQFFGPGTRLTVL.

V is TRBV5-1 and J is TRBJ1-6; TRBD1 agrees at 10 bases. Germline V CDR1 and CDR2: SGHRS, YFSETQ. The V and J ends lost 0 bases and 9 bases, in that order; junction bases with no gene match: 3. The CDR3 covers 15 residues. CDR3 sequence: CASSLAWDRGSPLHF. Here the CDR3 DNA reads TGCGCCAGCAGCTTGGCATGGGACAGGGGTTCACCCCTCCACTTT.